This is a list of T cell receptor beta chains from one sample in a study of cytomegalovirus exposure and HLA in healthy donors. Some clones are missing from TCRdb's copy, which holds only in-frame ones; the method was immunoSEQ multiplex PCR. The sample includes about 120,000 clones. Sequenced: PBMCs. Every receptor here comes from a man aged 35-49 years in good health and CMV-seropositive. Each CDR3 is given with its conserved first and last residue. The order of the fields is D gene, J gene, V gene, CDR3 protein, CDR3 DNA. A D gene is named only where the DNA matches it firmly.

- TRBJ2-5 TRBV6-1 CASSPRSSGQETQYF TGTGCCAGCAGTCCCCGTAGTAGCGGCCAAGAGACCCAGTACTTC
TRBD2 TRBJ2-1 TRBV20-1 CSAQRGTSSFF TGCAGTGCGCAGCGGGGGACCAGCTCGTTCTTC
TRBD2 TRBJ2-1 TRBV5-1 CASSSEVAGGYNEQFF TGCGCCAGCAGCTCGGAGGTAGCGGGAGGCTACAATGAGCAGTTCTTC
TRBD1 TRBJ1-3 TRBV28 CASSLSGGRAGNTIYF TGTGCCAGCAGTTTGTCAGGGGGGCGGGCTGGAAACACCATATATTTT
- TRBJ2-2 TRBV13 CASRETGWDTGELFF TGTGCCAGCAGGGAGACGGGGTGGGACACCGGGGAGCTGTTTTTT
TRBD1 TRBJ2-2 TRBV7-9 CASRATGVGELFF TGTGCCAGCAGGGCGACAGGGGTTGGGGAGCTGTTTTTT
- TRBJ2-7 TRBV7-9 CASSLRWAYEQYF TGTGCCAGCAGCTTACGATGGGCTTACGAGCAGTACTTC
- TRBJ2-7 TRBV29-1 CSVESEGPYEQYF TGCAGCGTTGAAAGCGAGGGTCCCTACGAGCAGTACTTC
- TRBJ2-7 TRBV28 CASSLNPAEQYF TGTGCCAGCAGTTTAAACCCTGCGGAGCAGTACTTC
TRBD1 TRBJ2-1 TRBV4-1 CASSLTGVSYNEQFF TGCGCCAGCAGCCTGACAGGGGTGAGCTACAATGAGCAGTTCTTC